The present TCR beta chain was sequenced within a study of cytomegalovirus exposure and HLA in healthy donors. Both 60 Vbeta primers and 13 Jbeta primers went into the PCR. Some clones are missing from TCRdb's copy, which holds only in-frame ones; the method was immunoSEQ multiplex PCR. The repertoire holds about 140,000 clones, with 70% to 85% as singletons. The study, taken as a whole, reports: With further analysis later on, most CMV-associated TCR beta chains appeared HLA-restricted. Some V segments, including TRBV6-2 and TRBV6-3, were excluded as indistinguishable. Per published reports, the classifier diagnosed cytomegalovirus status with high specificity and sensitivity.

Each donor's status was that of a healthy bone marrow donor. As to this clone: Its specificity is not known.

The CDR3 spans 12 residues. With 1 base removed from V and 11 bases from J, the gap between germline ends came to 9 bases. Germline CDR1 reads SGHTA; CDR2 reads FQGNSA. V usage is TRBV7-2 and J usage is TRBJ2-1, with D uncertain. The clonotype comes from a man between 35 and 55 years old in good health and CMV-seropositive. Sequencing input: PBMCs. DNA of the CDR3: TGTGCCAGCAGCTTAGATCGCGGTAAGCAGTTCTTC. It specifies CASSLDRGKQFF.